A selection of T cell receptor beta chains follows, all from one sample in a study of cytomegalovirus exposure and HLA in healthy donors. Profiling relied on immunoSEQ multiplex PCR, and the TCRdb table lists in-frame clones only, not all of them. The repertoire consists of approximately 110,000 clones, with just under 75% occurring once and the leading ten covering approximately 2.5%. The sequencing input was PBMCs. The receptors originated from a man aged 45-65 years in good health and CMV-seropositive. Both conserved end residues are part of each CDR3. Each record gives: D gene, clone size, V gene, J gene, CDR3 protein, CDR3 DNA. The D gene is left open where the match is weak. For some rows the clone size is stated as once, few or many, or as a class when expanded; others skip it.

D gene: .
clone size: .
V gene: TRBV28
J gene: TRBJ1-2
CDR3 protein: CASSQGMGGYTF
CDR3 DNA: TGTGCCAGCAGTCAGGGGATGGGTGGCTACACCTTC

D gene: .
clone size: .
V gene: TRBV28
J gene: TRBJ1-2
CDR3 protein: CASSFVGEIISYGYTF
CDR3 DNA: TGTGCCAGCAGTTTCGTCGGGGAAATCATCTCCTATGGCTACACCTTC

D gene: .
clone size: .
V gene: TRBV27
J gene: TRBJ2-1
CDR3 protein: CASSVLEGGGPTEQFF
CDR3 DNA: TGTGCCAGCAGTGTGCTCGAGGGCGGGGGCCCGACCGAGCAGTTCTTC

D gene: .
clone size: .
V gene: TRBV10-3
J gene: TRBJ2-7
CDR3 protein: CAIGGSQYEQYF
CDR3 DNA: TGTGCCATCGGGGGCAGTCAGTACGAGCAGTACTTC

D gene: TRBD2
clone size: .
V gene: TRBV5-4
J gene: TRBJ2-2
CDR3 protein: CASSGGGLAGSGELFF
CDR3 DNA: TGTGCCAGCAGCGGGGGGGGACTAGCGGGATCCGGGGAGCTGTTTTTT

D gene: .
clone size: .
V gene: TRBV9
J gene: TRBJ1-1
CDR3 protein: CASSQGIHTEAFF
CDR3 DNA: TGTGCCAGCAGCCAGGGGATCCACACTGAAGCTTTCTTT

D gene: TRBD1
clone size: .
V gene: TRBV5-4
J gene: TRBJ2-2
CDR3 protein: CASSKTGPNTGELFF
CDR3 DNA: TGTGCCAGCAGTAAGACAGGGCCGAACACCGGGGAGCTGTTTTTT

D gene: TRBD1
clone size: .
V gene: TRBV2
J gene: TRBJ1-6
CDR3 protein: CASSERSTGGSPLHF
CDR3 DNA: TGTGCCAGCAGTGAAAGGTCCACAGGGGGATCACCCCTCCACTTT

D gene: .
clone size: medium-sized
V gene: TRBV6-5
J gene: TRBJ2-7
CDR3 protein: CASSPGLLGEQYF
CDR3 DNA: TGTGCCAGCAGTCCGGGGTTGTTGGGCGAGCAGTACTTC

D gene: .
clone size: .
V gene: TRBV7-9
J gene: TRBJ2-1
CDR3 protein: CASSLVAEHPSYNEQFF
CDR3 DNA: TGTGCCAGCAGCTTAGTTGCCGAGCACCCCTCCTACAATGAGCAGTTCTTC

D gene: TRBD1
clone size: few
V gene: TRBV9
J gene: TRBJ1-1
CDR3 protein: CASGPGGPSTEAFF
CDR3 DNA: TGTGCCAGCGGGCCAGGGGGCCCCAGCACTGAAGCTTTCTTT

D gene: TRBD1
clone size: .
V gene: TRBV7-3
J gene: TRBJ2-5
CDR3 protein: CASSTGDQETQYF
CDR3 DNA: TGTGCCAGCAGTACAGGGGATCAAGAGACCCAGTACTTC

D gene: .
clone size: .
V gene: TRBV29-1
J gene: TRBJ2-7
CDR3 protein: CSALRRGGEQYF
CDR3 DNA: TGCAGCGCCCTTAGGAGGGGTGGCGAGCAGTACTTC

D gene: .
clone size: .
V gene: TRBV5-4
J gene: TRBJ1-5
CDR3 protein: CASSFTLLRVDQPQHF
CDR3 DNA: TGTGCCAGCAGCTTTACTCTCCTCCGGGTAGATCAGCCCCAGCATTTT

D gene: .
clone size: .
V gene: TRBV11-2
J gene: TRBJ2-1
CDR3 protein: CASSRMVLARNEQFF
CDR3 DNA: TGTGCCAGCAGCAGAATGGTCCTAGCGAGGAATGAGCAGTTCTTC

D gene: .
clone size: few
V gene: TRBV11-2
J gene: TRBJ2-1
CDR3 protein: CASSAALPNEQFF
CDR3 DNA: TGTGCCAGCAGCGCGGCCCTCCCCAATGAGCAGTTCTTC

D gene: .
clone size: few
V gene: TRBV2
J gene: TRBJ2-1
CDR3 protein: CASSLVGGRVGEQFF
CDR3 DNA: TGTGCCAGCAGTCTCGTAGGGGGGAGGGTCGGTGAGCAGTTCTTC

D gene: .
clone size: .
V gene: TRBV9
J gene: TRBJ1-5
CDR3 protein: CASSVASGPNQPQHF
CDR3 DNA: TGTGCCAGCAGCGTAGCTTCAGGGCCCAATCAGCCCCAGCATTTT

D gene: TRBD2
clone size: once
V gene: TRBV18
J gene: TRBJ2-3
CDR3 protein: CASREGGSTDTQYF
CDR3 DNA: TGTGCCAGCCGGGAGGGGGGAAGCACAGATACGCAGTATTTT

D gene: TRBD2
clone size: .
V gene: TRBV5-1
J gene: TRBJ2-1
CDR3 protein: CASSLGTSGTEEQFF
CDR3 DNA: TGCGCCAGCAGCTTGGGGACTAGCGGGACCGAAGAGCAGTTCTTC

D gene: .
clone size: .
V gene: TRBV12-5
J gene: TRBJ1-4
CDR3 protein: CASGSGTNEKLFF
CDR3 DNA: TGTGCTAGTGGTTCAGGGACTAATGAAAAACTGTTTTTT

D gene: .
clone size: .
V gene: TRBV27
J gene: TRBJ1-2
CDR3 protein: CASSFSPQIYGYTF
CDR3 DNA: TGTGCCAGCAGTTTTTCCCCACAGATCTATGGCTACACCTTC

D gene: TRBD1
clone size: .
V gene: TRBV2
J gene: TRBJ2-5
CDR3 protein: CAIERTGQETQYF
CDR3 DNA: TGTGCCATCGAGAGGACAGGGCAAGAGACCCAGTACTTC

D gene: .
clone size: .
V gene: TRBV5-1
J gene: TRBJ2-5
CDR3 protein: CASSSTGTKETQYF
CDR3 DNA: TGCGCCAGCAGCTCTACAGGGACTAAAGAGACCCAGTACTTC

D gene: .
clone size: .
V gene: TRBV5-6
J gene: TRBJ1-3
CDR3 protein: CASSLGTGLSSGNTIYF
CDR3 DNA: TGTGCCAGCAGCTTGGGAACAGGGTTAAGCTCTGGAAACACCATATATTTT

D gene: .
clone size: .
V gene: TRBV28
J gene: TRBJ2-7
CDR3 protein: CASSLGRDYEQYF
CDR3 DNA: TGTGCCAGCAGTTTAGGCAGGGACTACGAGCAGTACTTC

D gene: .
clone size: .
V gene: TRBV19
J gene: TRBJ1-5
CDR3 protein: CASSIDQTINQPQHF
CDR3 DNA: TGTGCCAGTAGTATAGACCAGACTATTAATCAGCCCCAGCATTTT

D gene: TRBD1
clone size: .
V gene: TRBV28
J gene: TRBJ1-6
CDR3 protein: CASSLRTGAATPLHF
CDR3 DNA: TGTGCCAGCAGTTTAAGGACAGGGGCCGCCACACCCCTCCACTTT

D gene: .
clone size: .
V gene: TRBV25-1
J gene: TRBJ2-4
CDR3 protein: CASSEALAKNIQYF
CDR3 DNA: TGTGCCAGCAGTGAGGCCCTAGCCAAAAACATTCAGTACTTC

D gene: TRBD1
clone size: few
V gene: TRBV11-2
J gene: TRBJ1-4
CDR3 protein: CASSSIAGTANEKLFF
CDR3 DNA: TGTGCCAGCAGCTCAATAGCCGGGACAGCTAATGAAAAACTGTTTTTT

D gene: .
clone size: few
V gene: TRBV30
J gene: TRBJ2-5
CDR3 protein: CAWSLRGGETQYF
CDR3 DNA: TGTGCCTGGAGTCTGAGGGGGGGGGAGACCCAGTACTTC

D gene: .
clone size: .
V gene: TRBV28
J gene: TRBJ1-5
CDR3 protein: CATTTLSNQPQHF
CDR3 DNA: TGTGCCACTACGACATTAAGCAATCAGCCCCAGCATTTT

D gene: TRBD2
clone size: .
V gene: TRBV7-6
J gene: TRBJ2-5
CDR3 protein: CASSLAPLAAETQYF
CDR3 DNA: TGTGCCAGCAGCTTAGCGCCACTAGCGGCGGAGACCCAGTACTTC

D gene: TRBD2
clone size: .
V gene: TRBV2
J gene: TRBJ2-1
CDR3 protein: CASTRTSGRSSYNEQFF
CDR3 DNA: TGTGCCAGCACCCGGACTAGCGGGAGAAGCTCCTACAATGAGCAGTTCTTC

D gene: TRBD1
clone size: .
V gene: TRBV9
J gene: TRBJ1-1
CDR3 protein: CASSIAGQSNTEAFF
CDR3 DNA: TGTGCCAGCAGCATAGCGGGACAGTCTAACACTGAAGCTTTCTTT

D gene: .
clone size: .
V gene: TRBV4-2
J gene: TRBJ2-3
CDR3 protein: CASSQDLGQGYLTDTQYF
CDR3 DNA: TGTGCCAGCAGCCAAGATTTGGGGCAGGGCTATCTCACAGATACGCAGTATTTT

D gene: .
clone size: .
V gene: TRBV14
J gene: TRBJ2-5
CDR3 protein: CASSQSGSQYF
CDR3 DNA: TGTGCCAGCAGCCAAAGCGGGTCCCAGTACTTC

D gene: .
clone size: .
V gene: TRBV7-8
J gene: TRBJ1-5
CDR3 protein: CASSLAVGGNQPQHF
CDR3 DNA: TGTGCCAGCAGCTTAGCCGTGGGCGGCAATCAGCCCCAGCATTTT

D gene: TRBD2
clone size: few
V gene: TRBV19
J gene: TRBJ2-1
CDR3 protein: CASIQLAGGSNEQFF
CDR3 DNA: TGTGCCAGTATCCAACTAGCGGGAGGGTCCAATGAGCAGTTCTTC

D gene: TRBD2
clone size: few
V gene: TRBV6-5
J gene: TRBJ2-7
CDR3 protein: CASSYSATSGSYEQYF
CDR3 DNA: TGTGCCAGCAGTTACTCCGCGACTAGCGGGAGCTACGAGCAGTACTTC

D gene: .
clone size: .
V gene: TRBV5-1
J gene: TRBJ2-4
CDR3 protein: CASSFVGDIQYF
CDR3 DNA: TGCGCCAGCAGCTTCGTAGGGGACATTCAGTACTTC

D gene: .
clone size: once
V gene: TRBV29-1
J gene: TRBJ2-7
CDR3 protein: CSVETGKPYEQYF
CDR3 DNA: TGCAGCGTTGAAACAGGGAAACCCTACGAGCAGTACTTC

D gene: TRBD1
clone size: few
V gene: TRBV12-5
J gene: TRBJ2-7
CDR3 protein: CASGLAAGTGIYEQYF
CDR3 DNA: TGTGCTAGTGGTTTGGCCGCCGGGACAGGGATTTACGAGCAGTACTTC

D gene: .
clone size: .
V gene: TRBV7-2
J gene: TRBJ2-5
CDR3 protein: CASSSRGTQYF
CDR3 DNA: TGTGCCAGCAGCTCACGGGGGACCCAGTACTTC

D gene: TRBD1
clone size: .
V gene: TRBV19
J gene: TRBJ1-2
CDR3 protein: CASSGRGRRGYTF
CDR3 DNA: TGTGCCAGTAGTGGCAGGGGGCGGCGAGGCTACACCTTC

D gene: TRBD1
clone size: .
V gene: TRBV5-1
J gene: TRBJ2-7
CDR3 protein: CASRAPSGGYDEQYF
CDR3 DNA: TGCGCCAGCAGGGCACCCTCAGGGGGCTACGACGAGCAGTACTTC

D gene: .
clone size: .
V gene: TRBV19
J gene: TRBJ2-5
CDR3 protein: CASSNGGSQETQYF
CDR3 DNA: TGTGCCAGTAGTAACGGGGGATCGCAAGAGACCCAGTACTTC

D gene: .
clone size: .
V gene: TRBV4-1
J gene: TRBJ1-1
CDR3 protein: CASSQDPREGTEAFF
CDR3 DNA: TGCGCCAGCAGCCAAGATCCCCGGGAAGGGACTGAAGCTTTCTTT

D gene: .
clone size: .
V gene: TRBV4-1
J gene: TRBJ1-6
CDR3 protein: CASSQESDQASSYNSPLHF
CDR3 DNA: TGCGCCAGCAGCCAAGAAAGTGATCAGGCGAGCTCCTATAATTCACCCCTCCACTTT

D gene: .
clone size: .
V gene: TRBV7-8
J gene: TRBJ1-1
CDR3 protein: CASSLTWGGNAEAFF
CDR3 DNA: TGTGCCAGCAGCTTAACGTGGGGAGGAAACGCTGAAGCTTTCTTT

D gene: .
clone size: .
V gene: TRBV5-1
J gene: TRBJ1-1
CDR3 protein: CASSLASAGVTEAFF
CDR3 DNA: TGCGCCAGCAGCTTGGCCAGTGCAGGGGTCACTGAAGCTTTCTTT

D gene: .
clone size: .
V gene: TRBV5-6
J gene: TRBJ1-3
CDR3 protein: CASSSGAPGNTIYF
CDR3 DNA: TGTGCCAGCAGCTCAGGGGCCCCTGGAAACACCATATATTTT

D gene: TRBD1
clone size: .
V gene: TRBV11-2
J gene: TRBJ1-2
CDR3 protein: CASSSNRGLYGYTF
CDR3 DNA: TGTGCCAGCAGCTCTAACAGGGGTCTCTATGGCTACACCTTC

D gene: TRBD1
clone size: .
V gene: TRBV5-1
J gene: TRBJ1-4
CDR3 protein: CASSMTYRGLNEKLFF
CDR3 DNA: TGCGCCAGCAGCATGACCTACAGGGGGCTTAATGAAAAACTGTTTTTT

D gene: .
clone size: .
V gene: TRBV28
J gene: TRBJ1-4
CDR3 protein: CASNLGVYGEKLFF
CDR3 DNA: TGTGCCAGCAATCTAGGGGTTTATGGTGAAAAACTGTTTTTT